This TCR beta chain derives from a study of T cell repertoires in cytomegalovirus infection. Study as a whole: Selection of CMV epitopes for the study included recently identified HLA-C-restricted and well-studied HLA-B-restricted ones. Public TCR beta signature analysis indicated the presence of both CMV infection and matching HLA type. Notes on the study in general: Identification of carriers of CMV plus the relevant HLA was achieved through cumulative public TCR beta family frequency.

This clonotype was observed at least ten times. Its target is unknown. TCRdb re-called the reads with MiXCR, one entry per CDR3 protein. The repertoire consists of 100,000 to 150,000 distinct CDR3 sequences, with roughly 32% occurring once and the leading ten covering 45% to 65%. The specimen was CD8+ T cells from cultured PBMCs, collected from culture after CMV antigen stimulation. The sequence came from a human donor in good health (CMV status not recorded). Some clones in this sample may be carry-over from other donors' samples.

DNA for the CDR3: TGTGCCAGCAGCTTTAGTGGGACCGGGGAGCTGTTTTTT. Translation gives CASSFSGTGELFF. The chain has TRBV7-6 and TRBJ2-2; D is unresolved. This CDR3 region has 13 residues. Trimming stripped 3 bases from V and 5 bases from J, with 7 bases between. Germline CDR1 is SGHVS and CDR2 is FNYEAQ.